This T cell receptor beta chain was sequenced for a study of radiotherapy plus CTLA-4 blockade in lung cancer. Clones were read by immunoSEQ multiplex PCR, and TCRdb kept only the in-frame ones, dropping some. Among under 65,000 clones listed, about 80% were seen once. The CDR3 has 15 amino acids. V gave up 6 bases and J gave up 2 bases, with 13 bases separating them. Germline V lookup: CDR1 LNHDA, CDR2 SQIVND (reference sequence). Regarding this clone: Its antigen is not identified.

General study results and limits: Early blood T cell clone dynamics reportedly forecast response best, with interferon-beta.

Enrolled patients, whose metastatic non-small-cell lung cancer was chemo-refractory, received focal radiation plus CTLA-4 blockade with ipilimumab. The sequence came from a human donor with non-small cell lung cancer whose response to radiotherapy plus ipilimumab could not be evaluated. Source: peripheral blood, taken from a patient treated with radiotherapy plus ipilimumab. This sequence joins TRBV19 and TRBJ1-4, with D maybe TRBD1 (5 bases). The CDR3 loop reads CASSLNQGTNEKLFF. CDR3 bases: TGTGCCAGTAGCCTGAATCAGGGCACTAATGAAAAACTGTTTTTT.